A selection of T cell receptor beta chains follows, all from one sample in a study of blood T cell repertoires in COVID-19. This table comes from immunoSEQ multiplex PCR, and its TCRdb copy is limited to in-frame clones, with some not included. The sample lists around 500,000 clones; roughly nine tenths were seen once. The sample consisted of PBMCs or T cells enriched from blood (not recorded which). These receptors came from a woman aged 60 to 75 who had recovered from COVID-19. Each CDR3 is given with its conserved first and last residue. A D gene is named only where the DNA matches it firmly. Some rows mark clone size as missing; the rest say once, few, many or name a class of expanded clone.

v_call	j_call	d_call	clone_size	cdr3_nt	cdr3_aa
TRBV6-5	TRBJ1-2	NA	NA	TGTGCCAGCAGTCAGACAGGAAACTATGGCTACACCTTC	CASSQTGNYGYTF
TRBV2	TRBJ1-1	NA	NA	TGTGCCAGCAGTGAAGCCTTTTTGACATTCTTTCTAGCTTTCTTT	CASSEAFLTFFLAFF
TRBV14	TRBJ2-2	NA	NA	TGTGCCAGCAGCCACCGCCCGTACAAGAACACCGGGGAGCTGTTTTTT	CASSHRPYKNTGELFF
TRBV5-6	TRBJ1-5	NA	NA	TGTGCCAGCAGCGCACCTTCCAGGGATCAGCCCCAGCATTTT	CASSAPSRDQPQHF
TRBV11-3	TRBJ1-3	NA	NA	TGTGCCAGCAGCCCGCCGGGCTCTGGAAACACCATATATTTT	CASSPPGSGNTIYF
TRBV10-2	TRBJ2-6	TRBD1	NA	TGCGCCAGCAGCGGGGGACAGGGGACTCCTGGGGCCAACGTCCTGACTTTC	CASSGGQGTPGANVLTF
TRBV28	TRBJ2-5	TRBD1	NA	TGTGCCAGCAGGGGGACAGGGAGGGAGACCCAGTACTTC	CASRGTGRETQYF
TRBV6-6	TRBJ2-1	TRBD2	NA	TGTGCCAGCACGAGGACTAGCGGGGGGAACAATGAGCAGTTCTTC	CASTRTSGGNNEQFF
TRBV18	TRBJ1-6	NA	NA	TGTGCCAGCTCACCAGCGGGGTACAATTCACCCCTCCACTTT	CASSPAGYNSPLHF
TRBV5-1	TRBJ2-5	NA	once	TGCGCCAGCAGCCCCGTCTCGGGGGAAGAGACCCAGTACTTC	CASSPVSGEETQYF
TRBV3-1/TRBV3-2	TRBJ2-1	NA	NA	TGTGCCAGCAGCCAAACACCCAATGAGCAGTTCTTC	CASSQTPNEQFF
TRBV3-1/TRBV3-2	TRBJ2-3	NA	NA	TGTGCCAGCAGCCAAGGAGACATTACGCAGTATTTT	CASSQGDITQYF
TRBV28	TRBJ1-3	NA	NA	TGTGCCACCTACAGGGTTCATGGAAACACCATATATTTT	CATYRVHGNTIYF
TRBV28	TRBJ2-2	TRBD2	NA	TGTGCCAGCAGCCCAGGCCAGCGGGGGGGCGTCGGGGAGCTGTTTTTT	CASSPGQRGGVGELFF
TRBV11-2	TRBJ1-6	NA	NA	TGTGCCAGCAGTTCCGGGGCCGGAGGGAATTCACCCCTCCACTTT	CASSSGAGGNSPLHF
TRBV6-6	TRBJ2-7	NA	NA	TGTGCCAGCAGTCCCCGTTCACTTAGCTACGAGCAGTACTTC	CASSPRSLSYEQYF
TRBV7-2	TRBJ1-6	NA	NA	TGTGCCAGCAGCTTAGGTTCAGATTCAACCTATAATTCACCCCTCCACTTT	CASSLGSDSTYNSPLHF
TRBV9	TRBJ1-2	TRBD1	once	TGTGCCAGCAGCATACCGGGACAGGGCCAATCTAACTATGGCTACACCTTC	CASSIPGQGQSNYGYTF
TRBV2	TRBJ2-2	TRBD2	NA	TGTGCCAGAACGATAGCGGGGGGGCCAAACGGGGAGCTGTTTTTT	CARTIAGGPNGELFF
TRBV2	TRBJ1-4	TRBD1	NA	TGTGCCAGCAGCGTATCACAGGGGGCAACTAATGAAAAACTGTTTTTT	CASSVSQGATNEKLFF
TRBV12-3/TRBV12-4	TRBJ2-5	NA	NA	TGTGCCAGCAGTTTAGGGGGCACGGAGACCCAGTACTTC	CASSLGGTETQYF
TRBV27	TRBJ1-2	TRBD1	NA	TGTGCCAGCAGCCCCAGGGGGAGAGGCTACACCTTC	CASSPRGRGYTF
TRBV7-7	TRBJ2-1	NA	once	TGTGCCAGCAGTATCGGTGCTTCCCCGTACAATGAGCAGTTCTTC	CASSIGASPYNEQFF
TRBV14	TRBJ1-5	NA	NA	TGTGCCAGCAGCCAAGGACCAGGGTATCAGCCCCAGCATTTT	CASSQGPGYQPQHF
TRBV5-6	TRBJ2-3	TRBD2	once	TGTGCCAGCAGCCTCTCTAGCGGGGGATCCGGCACAGATACGCAGTATTTT	CASSLSSGGSGTDTQYF
TRBV18	TRBJ1-6	NA	few	TGTGCCAGCTCACTGGTACAGCCAAATTCACCCCTCCACTTT	CASSLVQPNSPLHF
TRBV24-1	TRBJ1-2	NA	NA	TGTGCCACCATAACCGGGACAACTAACTATGGCTACACCTTC	CATITGTTNYGYTF
TRBV15	TRBJ2-2	NA	NA	TGTGCCACCAGCAGGTCTTGGAAGGGGGCGAACACCGGGGAGCTGTTTTTT	CATSRSWKGANTGELFF
TRBV4-2	TRBJ1-1	NA	NA	TGTGCCAGCAGCCAAGCGTCAGGCCAGAACACTGAAGCTTTCTTT	CASSQASGQNTEAFF
TRBV27	TRBJ1-5	NA	NA	TGTGCCAGCAGGGGGGGAGGGCTCGGTCAGCCCCAGCATTTT	CASRGGGLGQPQHF
TRBV2	TRBJ2-7	NA	NA	TGTGCCTCCAGCGGGCAGGGGGTCTACGGGCAGTACTTC	CASSGQGVYGQYF
TRBV19	TRBJ1-6	TRBD1	NA	TGTGCCAGTAGTTACAGGGGGCACTATAATTCACCCCTCCACTTT	CASSYRGHYNSPLHF
TRBV18	TRBJ1-1	NA	NA	TGTGCCAGCTCCTCGACAGAGAACACTGAAGCTTTCTTT	CASSSTENTEAFF
TRBV28	TRBJ1-5	NA	NA	TGTGCCAGCAGTTCCCCCGGGGGGCCCCAGCATTTT	CASSSPGGPQHF
TRBV7-6	TRBJ1-5	TRBD1	few	TGTGCCAGCAGCTGGGGACAGACACAGCCCCAGCATTTT	CASSWGQTQPQHF
TRBV14	TRBJ2-5	NA	NA	TGTGCCAGCAGCCACCGAGCAGGACAAGAGACCCAGTACTTC	CASSHRAGQETQYF
TRBV2	TRBJ2-1	TRBD1	NA	TGTGCCAGCACCCTAGGACAGGGGGCGAATGAGCAGTTCTTC	CASTLGQGANEQFF
TRBV14	TRBJ1-1	NA	NA	TGTGCCAGCAGCCACGGAGGGACGGCTTTCTTT	CASSHGGTAFF
TRBV5-3	TRBJ1-5	NA	NA	TGTGCCAGAAGCTTGGGGACTGAGCCTAGCAATCAGCCCCAGCATTTT	CARSLGTEPSNQPQHF
TRBV5-1	TRBJ1-5	NA	once	TGCGCCAGCAGCTTGGTGGAGGGGAGTGAGCCCCAGCATTTT	CASSLVEGSEPQHF
TRBV6-5	TRBJ1-1	TRBD1	NA	TGTGCCAGCAGGGCTGACAGGGAGGCTGAAGCTTTCTTT	CASRADREAEAFF
TRBV2	TRBJ1-5	TRBD1	once	TGTGCCAGCAGAGGACAGGGGGCGTTGAATCAGCCCCAGCATTTT	CASRGQGALNQPQHF
TRBV27	TRBJ1-2	NA	NA	TGTGCCAGCAGTTTATCGGGTCCGGGATTCTATGGCTACACCTTC	CASSLSGPGFYGYTF
TRBV5-1	TRBJ1-2	NA	NA	TGCGCCAGCAGCTTGGGGGTCACAGGAAACTATGGCTACACCTTC	CASSLGVTGNYGYTF
TRBV6-6	TRBJ1-3	NA	NA	TGTGCTAGCACCCCTTTTGGAAACACCATATATTTT	CASTPFGNTIYF
TRBV29-1	TRBJ1-1	NA	NA	TGCAGCGCCGCAGGATTTACGGACACTGAAGCTTTCTTT	CSAAGFTDTEAFF
TRBV2	TRBJ1-4	NA	NA	TGTGCCAGCAGGAGGCGACAGGCAACTAATGAAAAACTGTTTTTT	CASRRRQATNEKLFF
TRBV27	TRBJ2-7	TRBD1	NA	TGTGCCAGCAGTTACTCCGGGACAGGTACCTACGAGCAGTACTTC	CASSYSGTGTYEQYF
TRBV20-1	TRBJ2-5	NA	NA	TGCAGTGCTCGTGCAAGGGGGGGCCAAGAGACCCAGTACTTC	CSARARGGQETQYF
TRBV2	TRBJ2-1	NA	few	TGTGCCAGTACCCAGGGCTACAATGAGCAGTTCTTC	CASTQGYNEQFF
TRBV18	TRBJ1-5	NA	NA	TGTGCCAGCTCACCAGGAGCGGGGCAGCCCCAGCATTTT	CASSPGAGQPQHF
TRBV3-1/TRBV3-2	TRBJ2-3	NA	once	TGTGCCAGCAGCCAAGATGCGCGGTCGTTGTATTTT	CASSQDARSLYF
TRBV5-1	TRBJ2-7	NA	few	TGCGCCAGCAGCTTGGCGGGGAGCTCCTACGAGCAGTACTTC	CASSLAGSSYEQYF
TRBV24-1	TRBJ2-4	TRBD1	NA	TGTGCCACCAGTGATTCCGGGACAGGAGTAGCCAAAAACATTCAGTACTTC	CATSDSGTGVAKNIQYF
TRBV11-2	TRBJ2-3	NA	once	TGTGCCAGCGGAGGCGGCCGCACAGATACGCAGTATTTT	CASGGGRTDTQYF